This TCR beta chain was profiled in a study of shared T cell receptors in the human thymus. The CDR3 has 15 amino acids. Per germline, CDR1 SGHAT and CDR2 FQNNGV. The V segment lost 3 bases and the J segment 2 bases; nucleotides outside the gene matches: 6. Assay used: immunoSEQ multiplex PCR; TCRdb lists only in-frame clones, some missing. The table has over 450,000 clones, around 78% seen once. The same data also went into a second study, on human thymus T cells. From that study: Immunologically healthy infants in Finland undergoing congenital heart defect surgery were the donors. Thymus specimens were resections from corrective heart surgery. There appeared to be biased usage of V and J genes in thymic and blood repertoires. Related studies found that unrelated individuals share highly overlapping thymic repertoires.

The chain joins TRBV11-2 to TRBJ2-7; 8 bases are shared with TRBD2. The TCR originated in a boy in the first two years of life with a congenital heart defect. Sample: thymocytes. The CDR3 DNA reads as TGTGCCAGCAGCTTTAGCGGGAAAGTGACCTACGAGCAGTACTTC. It encodes CASSFSGKVTYEQYF. Based on the CDR3 plus reference TRBV11-2 and TRBJ2-7, the full variable domain is EAGVAQSPRYKIIEKRQSVAFWCNPISGHATLYWYQQILGQGPKLLIQFQNNGVVDDSQLPKDRFSAERLKGVDSTLKIQPAKLEDSAVYLCASSFSGKVTYEQYFGPGTRLTVT.